This T cell receptor (beta chain) was retrieved from a study of control samples from healthy donors and cancer patients. Produced via immunoSEQ multiplex PCR; TCRdb's table is partial and in-frame only. The table lists 150,000 to 200,000 clones, about 92% of them singletons. Germline loops: CDR1 LNHDA, CDR2 SQIVND (reference sequence). The CDR3 is 14 residues long. The V end lost 8 bases, the J end lost 1 base, and 12 bases lay between the germline ends. The chain combines TRBV19 with TRBJ1-5; D perhaps matches TRBD1 (6 bases). The TCR originated in a man aged 25-45 years in good health. The sample comprised blood. CDR3 protein: CASGTTTSNQPQHF. In DNA, the CDR3 is TGTGCCAGTGGGACAACTACAAGCAATCAGCCCCAGCATTTT.